This T cell receptor (beta chain) was captured by sequencing in a study of early T cells in non-severe SARS-CoV-2 infection. About the study: Sequencing of bulk RNA from unsorted whole blood was done, without chain pairing.

The CDR3 is 14 residues long. Trimming stripped 2 bases from V and 3 bases from J, with 10 bases between. From germline, CDR1 is SEHNR and CDR2 FQNEAQ (reference sequence). This clonotype was found many times. What it binds is not known. Study conclusions and caveats: VDJdb matching favored anti-spike CD8 responses, missing private and CD4 specificities.

Unique molecular identifiers were added to individual cDNA molecules. Via MiXCR, TCRdb re-called the 5' RACE reads, giving one row per CDR3 protein. Seen here are 70,000 to 85,000 distinct CDR3 sequences, 5% observed once, and the top ten hold about 7%. The receptor's source is an adult who was a healthcare worker with PCR-confirmed SARS-CoV-2 infection or an uninfected control (not recorded which). The specimen was whole blood, collected at baseline. The chain is built from TRBV7-9 and TRBJ1-1; TRBD1 might be the D (5 bases). CDR3 nucleotide sequence: TGTGCCAGCAGCTTACAGGGAAGCGACACTGAAGCTTTCTTT. It yields the protein CASSLQGSDTEAFF.